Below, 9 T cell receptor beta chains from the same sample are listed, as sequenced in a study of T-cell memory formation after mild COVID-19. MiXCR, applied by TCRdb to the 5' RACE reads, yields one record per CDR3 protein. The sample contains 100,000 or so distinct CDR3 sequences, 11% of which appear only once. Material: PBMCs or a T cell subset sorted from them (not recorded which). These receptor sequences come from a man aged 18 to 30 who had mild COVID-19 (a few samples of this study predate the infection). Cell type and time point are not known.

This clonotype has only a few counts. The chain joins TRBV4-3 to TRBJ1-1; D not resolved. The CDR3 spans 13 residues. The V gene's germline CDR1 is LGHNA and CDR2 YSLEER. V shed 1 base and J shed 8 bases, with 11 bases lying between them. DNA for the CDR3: TGCGCCAGCAGCCAAGTTTTAGATGACGAAGCTTTCTTT. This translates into CASSQVLDDEAFF.

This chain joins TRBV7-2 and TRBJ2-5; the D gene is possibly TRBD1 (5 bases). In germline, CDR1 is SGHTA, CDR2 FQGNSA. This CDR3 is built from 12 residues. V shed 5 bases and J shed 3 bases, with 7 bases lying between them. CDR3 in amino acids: CASSGHEETQYF. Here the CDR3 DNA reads TGTGCCAGCAGCGGACATGAAGAGACCCAGTACTTC.

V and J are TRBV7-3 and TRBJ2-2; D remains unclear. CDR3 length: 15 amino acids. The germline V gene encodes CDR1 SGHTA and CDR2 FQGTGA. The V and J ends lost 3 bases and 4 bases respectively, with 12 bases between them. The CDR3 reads CASSLSGLGTGELFF. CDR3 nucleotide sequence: TGTGCCAGCAGCTTGTCCGGGTTGGGCACCGGGGAGCTGTTTTTT.

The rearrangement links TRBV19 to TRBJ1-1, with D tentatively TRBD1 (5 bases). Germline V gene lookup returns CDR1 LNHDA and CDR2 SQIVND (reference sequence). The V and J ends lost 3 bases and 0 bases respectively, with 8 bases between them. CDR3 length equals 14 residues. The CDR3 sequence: CASSIPRVNTEAFF. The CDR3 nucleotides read TGTGCCAGTAGTATCCCCAGGGTGAACACTGAAGCTTTCTTT.

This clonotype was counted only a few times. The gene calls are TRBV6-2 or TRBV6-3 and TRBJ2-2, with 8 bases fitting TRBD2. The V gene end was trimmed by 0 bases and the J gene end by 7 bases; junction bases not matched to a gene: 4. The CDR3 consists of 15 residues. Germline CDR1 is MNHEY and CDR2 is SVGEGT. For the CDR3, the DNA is TGTGCCAGCAGTTACTCGACTAGCGTGGACGGGGAGCTGTTTTTT. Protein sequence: CASSYSTSVDGELFF.

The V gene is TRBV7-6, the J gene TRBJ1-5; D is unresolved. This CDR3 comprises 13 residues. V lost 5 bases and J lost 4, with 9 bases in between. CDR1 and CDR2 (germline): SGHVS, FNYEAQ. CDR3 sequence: CASSPELNQPQHF. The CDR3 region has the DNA TGTGCCAGCAGCCCTGAACTGAATCAGCCCCAGCATTTT.

CDR3 sequence (DNA): TGCGCCAGCAGCTTGTGGGGATTGGGCCAAGAGACCCAGTACTTC. It translates to CASSLWGLGQETQYF. The chain joins TRBV5-1 to TRBJ2-5, with D unresolved. Per germline, CDR1 SGHRS and CDR2 YFSETQ. V lost 1 base to trimming and J lost 1 base, with 11 bases between them. CDR3 length: 15 amino acids.

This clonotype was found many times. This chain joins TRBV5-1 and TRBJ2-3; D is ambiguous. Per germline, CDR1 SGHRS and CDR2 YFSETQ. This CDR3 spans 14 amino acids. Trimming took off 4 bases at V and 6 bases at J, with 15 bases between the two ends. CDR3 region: CASSESVQTDTQYF. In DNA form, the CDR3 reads TGCGCCAGCAGCGAATCGGTGCAGACGGATACGCAGTATTTT.

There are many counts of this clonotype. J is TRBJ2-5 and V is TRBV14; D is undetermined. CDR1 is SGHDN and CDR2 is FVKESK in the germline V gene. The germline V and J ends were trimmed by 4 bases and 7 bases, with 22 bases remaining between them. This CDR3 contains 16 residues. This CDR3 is CASSLTEKALGGTQYF. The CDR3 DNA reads TGTGCCAGCAGCCTAACTGAGAAGGCACTCGGCGGGACCCAGTACTTC.